This T cell receptor beta chain was observed in a study of memory B cells and T cells in multiple sclerosis. The CDR3 runs to 14 residues. The J segment lost 4 bases and the V segment lost 2 bases, leaving 1 base of the junction unmatched. The V gene's germline CDR1 is SGHRS and CDR2 YFSETQ. Profiling relied on immunoSEQ multiplex PCR, and the TCRdb table lists in-frame clones only, not all of them. The table lists under 50,000 clones, 82% of them singletons. Regarding this clone: Its cognate antigen is unknown.

After stimulus-free culture, autoproliferating CFSE-dim and non-proliferating CFSE-high T cells were sequenced separately. Replicate wells were pooled after approximately seven days of stimulus-free culture of more than 45 million CFSE-labeled PBMCs. Without exogenous stimuli, roughly 0.5 uM CFSE-labeled PBMCs were cultured serum-free. This TCR came from a human donor with multiple sclerosis. Sequenced sample: PBMCs from blood kept in culture. The J gene is TRBJ2-7, the V gene TRBV5-1, with 12 bases aligning to TRBD2. CDR3 sequence (DNA): TGCGCCAGCAGCTTACTAGCGGGGGGATACGAGCAGTACTTC. Residues: CASSLLAGGYEQYF.